This TCR beta chain stems from a study of patients and donors after allogeneic stem cell transplantation. This CDR3 contains 14 residues. Trimming at V came to 4 bases and at J to 1 base, leaving 4 bases not matched to a gene. Germline V gene sequence: CDR1 SGHRS, CDR2 YFSETQ. From the RT-PCR reads, TCRdb called clonotypes with MiXCR, one entry per CDR3 protein. The repertoire holds some 1,600 distinct CDR3 sequences, with about 25% as singletons. Sequenced sample: blood, either unsorted or a sorted T cell fraction (not recorded which). The chain links TRBV5-1 to TRBJ2-7, with 8 bases fitting TRBD1. The TCR originated in a human donor who was either an allogeneic HSCT recipient or a stem cell or donor lymphocyte infusion donor (not recorded which). It is not recorded whose cells these are; they may come from a transplant donor. CDR3 protein: CASSGTGGSYEQYF. The CDR3 DNA reads as TGCGCCAGCAGCGGGACAGGCGGATCCTACGAGCAGTACTTC.